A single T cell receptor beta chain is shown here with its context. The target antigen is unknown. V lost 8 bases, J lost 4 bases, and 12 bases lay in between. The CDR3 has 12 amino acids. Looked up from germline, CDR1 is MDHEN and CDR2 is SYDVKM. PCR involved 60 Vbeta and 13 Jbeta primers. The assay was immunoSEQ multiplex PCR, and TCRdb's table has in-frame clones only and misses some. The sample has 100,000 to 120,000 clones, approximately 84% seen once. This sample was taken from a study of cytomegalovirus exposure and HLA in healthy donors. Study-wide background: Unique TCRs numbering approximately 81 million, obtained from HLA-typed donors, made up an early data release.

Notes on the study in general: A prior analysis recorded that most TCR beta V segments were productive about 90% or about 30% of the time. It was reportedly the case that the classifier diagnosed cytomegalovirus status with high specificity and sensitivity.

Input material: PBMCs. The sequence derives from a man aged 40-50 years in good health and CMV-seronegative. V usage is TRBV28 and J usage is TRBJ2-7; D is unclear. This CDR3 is CASRASGYEQYF. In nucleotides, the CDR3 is TGTGCCAGCCGAGCCTCGGGTTACGAGCAGTACTTC. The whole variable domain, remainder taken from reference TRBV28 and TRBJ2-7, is DVKVTQSSRYLVKRTGEKVFLECVQDMDHENMFWYRQDPGLGLRLIYFSYDVKMKEKGDIPEGYSVSREKKERFSLILESASTNQTSMYLCASRASGYEQYFGPGTRLTVT.